This T cell receptor (beta chain) was sequenced for a study of early T cells in non-severe SARS-CoV-2 infection. Study as a whole: Unpaired chains resulted from sequencing bulk RNA of unsorted whole blood.

In the library, individual cDNA molecules carried attached unique molecular identifiers. TCRdb used MiXCR to reprocess the 5' RACE reads, holding one entry per CDR3 protein. Of approximately 69,000 distinct CDR3 sequences listed, approximately 10% are singletons. Regarding the study as a whole: Missing private and CD4 specificities, VDJdb matching favored anti-spike CD8 responses.

The V and J ends lost 6 bases and 5 bases respectively, with 10 bases between them. The CDR3 runs to 11 residues. Germline V lookup: CDR1 SQVTM, CDR2 ANQGSEA. With regard to this clonotype: The target antigen is unknown.

The clonotype comes from an adult who was a healthcare worker with PCR-confirmed SARS-CoV-2 infection or an uninfected control (not recorded which). The material sequenced was whole blood. The chain joins TRBV29-1 to TRBJ2-5; the D gene is possibly TRBD1 (6 bases). CDR3 coding DNA: TGCAGCGTAGGACAGACGGAGACCCAGTACTTC. Encoded protein: CSVGQTETQYF.